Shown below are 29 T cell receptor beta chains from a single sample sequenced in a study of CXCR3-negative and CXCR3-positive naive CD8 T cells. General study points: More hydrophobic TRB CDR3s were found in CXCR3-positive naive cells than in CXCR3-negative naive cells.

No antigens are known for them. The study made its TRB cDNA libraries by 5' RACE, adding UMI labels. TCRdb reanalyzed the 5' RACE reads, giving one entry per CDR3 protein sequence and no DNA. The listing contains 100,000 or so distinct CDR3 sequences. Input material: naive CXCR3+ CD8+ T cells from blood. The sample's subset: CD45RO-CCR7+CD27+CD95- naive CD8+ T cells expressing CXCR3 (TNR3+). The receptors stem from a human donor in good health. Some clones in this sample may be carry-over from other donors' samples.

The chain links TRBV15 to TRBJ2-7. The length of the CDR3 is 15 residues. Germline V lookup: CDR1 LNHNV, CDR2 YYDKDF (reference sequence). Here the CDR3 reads CATSREKTGTYEQYF.

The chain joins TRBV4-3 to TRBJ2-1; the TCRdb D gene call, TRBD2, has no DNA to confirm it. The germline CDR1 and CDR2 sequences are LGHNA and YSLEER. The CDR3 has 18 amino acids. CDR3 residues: CASSQETGGLTSYNEQFF.

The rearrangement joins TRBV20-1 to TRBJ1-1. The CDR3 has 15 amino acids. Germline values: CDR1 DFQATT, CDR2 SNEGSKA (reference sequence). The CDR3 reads CSAQAEGSLNTEAFF.

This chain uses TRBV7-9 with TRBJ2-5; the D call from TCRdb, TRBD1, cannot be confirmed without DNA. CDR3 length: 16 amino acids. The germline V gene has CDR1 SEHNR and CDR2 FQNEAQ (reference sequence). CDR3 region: CASSSPVGEIQETQYF.

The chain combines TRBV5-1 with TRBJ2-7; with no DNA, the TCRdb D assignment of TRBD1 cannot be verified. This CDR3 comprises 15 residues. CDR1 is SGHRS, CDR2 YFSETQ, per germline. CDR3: CASSLGTGGTYEQYF.

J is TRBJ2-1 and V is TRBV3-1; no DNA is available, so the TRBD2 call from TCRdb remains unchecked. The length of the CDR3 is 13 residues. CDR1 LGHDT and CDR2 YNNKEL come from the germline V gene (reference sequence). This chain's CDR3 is CASLDGRSNEQFF.

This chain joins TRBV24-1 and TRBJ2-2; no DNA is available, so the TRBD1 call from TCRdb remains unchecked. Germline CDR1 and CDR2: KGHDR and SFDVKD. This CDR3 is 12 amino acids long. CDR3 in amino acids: CATRTGPGELFF.

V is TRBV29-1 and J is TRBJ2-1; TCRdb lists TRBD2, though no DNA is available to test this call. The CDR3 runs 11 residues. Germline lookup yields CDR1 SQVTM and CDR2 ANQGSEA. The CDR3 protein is CSVEDSRGQFF.

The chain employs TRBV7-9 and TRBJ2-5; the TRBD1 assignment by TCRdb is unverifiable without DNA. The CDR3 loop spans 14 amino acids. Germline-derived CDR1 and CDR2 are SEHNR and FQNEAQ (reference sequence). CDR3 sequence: CASSSLGGQETQYF.

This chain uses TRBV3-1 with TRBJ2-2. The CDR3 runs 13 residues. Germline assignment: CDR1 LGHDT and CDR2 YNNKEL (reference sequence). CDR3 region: CASSHLSSGELFF.

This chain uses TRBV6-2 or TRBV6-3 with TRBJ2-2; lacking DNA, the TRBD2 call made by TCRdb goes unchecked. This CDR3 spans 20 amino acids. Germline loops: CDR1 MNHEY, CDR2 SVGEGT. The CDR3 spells CASSYTIEPGEAQDTGELFF.

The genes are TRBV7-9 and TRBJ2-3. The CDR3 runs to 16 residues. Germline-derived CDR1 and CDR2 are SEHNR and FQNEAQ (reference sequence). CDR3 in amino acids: CASSLELGARTDTQYF.

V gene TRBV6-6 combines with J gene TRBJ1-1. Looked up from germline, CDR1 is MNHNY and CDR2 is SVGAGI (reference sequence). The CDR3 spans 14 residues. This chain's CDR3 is CASSYLGGTYEAFF.

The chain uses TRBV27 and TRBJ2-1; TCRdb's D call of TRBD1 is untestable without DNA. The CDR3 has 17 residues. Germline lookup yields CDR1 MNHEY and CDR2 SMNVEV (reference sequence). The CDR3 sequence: CASSSLTGIGSYNEQFF.

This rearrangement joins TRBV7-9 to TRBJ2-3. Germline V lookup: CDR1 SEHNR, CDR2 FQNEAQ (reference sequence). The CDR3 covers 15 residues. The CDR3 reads CASSTTRTSVDTQYF.

The CDR3 reads CSVGDIFGYTF. The chain combines TRBV29-1 with TRBJ1-2. CDR3 length: 11 amino acids. Germline-derived CDR1 and CDR2 are SQVTM and ANQGSEA.

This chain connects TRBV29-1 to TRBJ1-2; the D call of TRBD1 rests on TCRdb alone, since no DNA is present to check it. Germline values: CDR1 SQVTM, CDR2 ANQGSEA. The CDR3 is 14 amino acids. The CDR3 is CSVPGQGAAGGYTF.

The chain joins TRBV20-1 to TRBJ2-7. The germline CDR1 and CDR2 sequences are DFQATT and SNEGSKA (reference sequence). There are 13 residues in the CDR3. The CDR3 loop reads CSARDRTTYEQYF.

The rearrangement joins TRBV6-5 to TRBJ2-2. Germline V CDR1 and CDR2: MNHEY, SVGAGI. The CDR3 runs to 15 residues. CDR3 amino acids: CASRPSSANTGELFF.

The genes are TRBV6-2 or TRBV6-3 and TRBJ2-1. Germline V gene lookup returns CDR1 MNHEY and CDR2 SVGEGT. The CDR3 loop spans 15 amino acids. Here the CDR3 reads CASSPMTNSYNEQFF.

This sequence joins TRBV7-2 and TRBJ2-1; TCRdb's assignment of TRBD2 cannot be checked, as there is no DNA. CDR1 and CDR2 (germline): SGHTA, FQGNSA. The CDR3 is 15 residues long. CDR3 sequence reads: CASSLVSGRANEQFF.

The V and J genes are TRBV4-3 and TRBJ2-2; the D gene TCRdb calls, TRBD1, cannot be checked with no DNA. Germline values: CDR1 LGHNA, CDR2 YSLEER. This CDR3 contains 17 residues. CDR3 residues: CASSHFSGRANTGELFF.

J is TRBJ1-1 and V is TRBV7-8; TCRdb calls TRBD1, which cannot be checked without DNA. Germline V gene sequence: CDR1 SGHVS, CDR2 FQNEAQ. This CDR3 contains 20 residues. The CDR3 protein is CASSFRSGGAQGLGNTEAFF.

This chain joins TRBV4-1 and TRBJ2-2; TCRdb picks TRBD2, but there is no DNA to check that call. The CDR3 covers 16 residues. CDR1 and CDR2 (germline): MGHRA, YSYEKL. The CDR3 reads CASSQEGGLRTGELFF.

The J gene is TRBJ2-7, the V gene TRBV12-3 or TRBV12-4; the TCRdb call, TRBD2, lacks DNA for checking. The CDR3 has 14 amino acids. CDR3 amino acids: CASRHTSRPYEQYF.

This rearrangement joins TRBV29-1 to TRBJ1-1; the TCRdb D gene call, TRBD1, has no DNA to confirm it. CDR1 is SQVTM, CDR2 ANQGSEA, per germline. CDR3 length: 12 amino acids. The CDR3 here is CSSGTGGPEAFF. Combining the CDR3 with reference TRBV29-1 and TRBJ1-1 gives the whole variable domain SAVISQKPSRDICQRGTSLTIQCQVDSQVTMMFWYRQQPGQSLTLIATANQGSEATYESGFVIDKFPISRPNLTFSTLTVSNMSPEDSSIYLCSSGTGGPEAFFGQGTRLTVV.

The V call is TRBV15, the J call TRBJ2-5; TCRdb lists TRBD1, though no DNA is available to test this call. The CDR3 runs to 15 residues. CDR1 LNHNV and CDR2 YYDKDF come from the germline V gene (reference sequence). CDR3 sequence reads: CATSIWGGKQETQYF.

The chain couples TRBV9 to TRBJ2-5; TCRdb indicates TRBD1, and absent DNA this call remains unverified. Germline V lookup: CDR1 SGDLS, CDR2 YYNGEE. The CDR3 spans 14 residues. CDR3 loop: CASSAWTGQETQYF. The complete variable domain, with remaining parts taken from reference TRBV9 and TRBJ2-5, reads DSGVTQTPKHLITATGQRVTLRCSPRSGDLSVYWYQQSLDQGLQFLIQYYNGEERAKGNILERFSAQQFPDLHSELNLSSLELGDSALYFCASSAWTGQETQYFGPGTRLLVL.

CDR3 loop: CSVPGLAGVRDTQYF. The chain links TRBV29-1 to TRBJ2-3; the TCRdb D gene call, TRBD2, has no DNA to confirm it. In germline, CDR1 is SQVTM, CDR2 ANQGSEA. This CDR3 has 15 residues.